A single sample gave rise to the 28 T cell receptor beta chains below, sequenced in a study of a mutant IDH1 vaccine in newly diagnosed glioma. Time point described: week 5, during vaccination. Vaccination used 300 ug of mutant IDH1 20-mer peptide per dose, with topical imiquimod. Antigen specificity for these receptors is unknown. Repertoires were generated with immunoSEQ multiplex PCR, while TCRdb's copy carries only in-frame clones and drops some. The table has about 27,000 clones, roughly 80% seen once; the top ten hold 7.2%. The specimen was PBMCs, collected from a glioma patient whose treatment included an IDH1 peptide vaccine. The source is a man aged 35 to 55 with glioma. Some clones in this sample may be carry-over from other donors' samples.

The V and J genes are TRBV4-1 and TRBJ1-2; D ambiguous. CDR1 is MGHRA and CDR2 is YSYEKL in the germline V gene. The CDR3 is 16 amino acids. Trimming shortened V by 0 bases and J by 2 bases, and 13 bases separated the two germline ends. CDR3 sequence reads: CASSQDHVARNYGYTF. CDR3 coding DNA: TGCGCCAGCAGCCAAGATCACGTGGCCCGGAACTATGGCTACACCTTC.

The V and J genes are TRBV7-2 and TRBJ2-5; D remains unclear. The V gene's germline CDR1 is SGHTA and CDR2 FQGNSA. The V and J ends lost 5 bases and 0 bases respectively, with 16 bases between them. The CDR3 covers 16 residues. CDR3 protein: CASSKLPLGYQETQYF. CDR3 nucleotide sequence: TGTGCCAGCAGCAAATTGCCTCTCGGGTACCAAGAGACCCAGTACTTC.

The CDR3 is CASSPRTSSYEQYF. CDR3 nucleotides: TGTGCCAGCAGTCCCCGGACTAGCTCCTACGAGCAGTACTTC. The chain links TRBV6-5 to TRBJ2-7; 7 bases fit TRBD2. Trimming at V came to 5 bases and at J to 0 bases, leaving 4 bases not matched to a gene. Per the germline V gene, CDR1 is MNHEY and CDR2 is SVGAGI. This CDR3 contains 14 residues.

V is TRBV5-4 and J is TRBJ1-5, with D hard to call. Germline V CDR1 and CDR2: SGHNT, YYREEE (reference sequence). This CDR3 is 15 amino acids long. V dropped 4 bases and J dropped 6 bases, with 17 bases sitting between them. CDR3 loop: CASSLRPGSRQPQHF. The CDR3 DNA reads as TGTGCCAGCAGCCTAAGGCCGGGAAGTCGTCAGCCCCAGCATTTT. Drawing the rest from reference TRBV5-4 and TRBJ1-5, the complete variable domain is ETGVTQSPTHLIKTRGQQVTLRCSSQSGHNTVSWYQQALGQGPQFIFQYYREEENGRGNFPPRFSGLQFPNYSSELNVNALELDDSALYLCASSLRPGSRQPQHFGDGTRLSIL.

This chain uses TRBV5-6 with TRBJ1-5; no clear D. Germline V gene data show CDR1 as SGHDT and CDR2 as YYEEEE. The CDR3 sequence is 17 residues long. Trimming removed 0 bases at V and 1 base at J, with 14 bases between. CDR3 bases: TGTGCCAGCAGCTTGGCCGGGAGAGGAGGGAGCAATCAGCCCCAGCATTTT. Translated, it gives CASSLAGRGGSNQPQHF.

The V and J genes are TRBV7-9 and TRBJ2-1; no firm D call. The CDR3 loop spans 15 amino acids. Per the germline V gene, CDR1 is SEHNR and CDR2 is FQNEAQ (reference sequence). V dropped 1 base and J dropped 2 bases, with 9 bases sitting between them. CDR3 in amino acids: CASSLEGPPYNEQFF. The CDR3 DNA is TGTGCCAGCAGCTTAGAAGGACCTCCCTACAATGAGCAGTTCTTC.

CDR3 in DNA: TGCGCCAGCAGCCAAGATAGGGGGGCGCGAGGCAATCAGCCCCAGCATTTT. Translating it yields CASSQDRGARGNQPQHF. This rearrangement joins TRBV4-3 to TRBJ1-5; possibly TRBD1 for D (6 bases). The V and J ends lost 0 bases and 2 bases respectively, with 14 bases between them. Germline V gene data show CDR1 as LGHNA and CDR2 as YSLEER. The CDR3 extends over 17 amino acids.

This clone has just one count. V is TRBV10-2 and J is TRBJ1-6; no clear D gene. Deletions cut 2 bases from V and 0 bases from J, with 5 bases between. CDR1 and CDR2 from the germline V gene are WSHSY and SAAADI. This CDR3 is 15 amino acids long. The CDR3: CASSESGSYNSPLHF. Written as DNA, the CDR3 is TGCGCCAGCAGTGAGAGTGGCTCCTATAATTCACCCCTCCACTTT.

CDR3: CASREQGSFEKLFF. In DNA, the CDR3 is TGTGCCAGTAGAGAACAGGGGTCGTTTGAAAAACTGTTTTTT. The chain uses TRBV19 and TRBJ1-4; 7 nucleotides agree with TRBD1. Germline CDR1 LNHDA, CDR2 SQIVND (reference sequence). V lost 6 bases, J lost 7 bases, and 8 bases stayed unmatched. The CDR3 spans 14 residues.

This chain uses TRBV5-1 with TRBJ2-3, with D unclear. V gave up 0 bases and J gave up 2 bases, with 7 bases separating them. The CDR3 is 14 amino acids. CDR1 and CDR2 (germline): SGHRS, YFSETQ. Here the CDR3 reads CASSLARNTDTQYF. CDR3 bases: TGCGCCAGCAGCTTGGCCCGGAACACAGATACGCAGTATTTT.

The chain is built from TRBV19 and TRBJ2-7; D ambiguous. The CDR3 sequence is 14 residues long. Per the germline V gene, CDR1 is LNHDA and CDR2 is SQIVND (reference sequence). The ends were cut back, 4 bases at V and 2 bases at J, with 12 bases in the middle. CDR3 loop: CASSTVRGAYEQYF. CDR3 coding DNA: TGTGCCAGTAGTACGGTTCGAGGAGCCTACGAGCAGTACTTC. The full variable domain, completed using reference TRBV19 and TRBJ2-7, is DGGITQSPKYLFRKEGQNVTLSCEQNLNHDAMYWYRQDPGQGLRLIYYSQIVNDFQKGDIAEGYSVSREKKESFPLTVTSAQKNPTAFYLCASSTVRGAYEQYFGPGTRLTVT.

V usage is TRBV29-1 and J usage is TRBJ2-2, with D possibly TRBD2 on 5 matching bases. Per the germline V gene, CDR1 is SQVTM and CDR2 is ANQGSEA. Trimming took off 4 bases at V and 3 bases at J, with 12 bases between the two ends. The CDR3 extends over 14 amino acids. DNA for the CDR3: TGCAGCGTTGGTTCTTGGCGGGACACCGGGGAGCTGTTTTTT. Residues: CSVGSWRDTGELFF.

This sequence joins TRBV6-5 and TRBJ1-1; the D gene is possibly TRBD1 (6 bases). This CDR3 comprises 14 residues. Germline loops: CDR1 MNHEY, CDR2 SVGAGI. V gave up 5 bases and J gave up 4 bases, with 14 bases separating them. Here the CDR3 reads CASSTQGSGTEAFF. Here the CDR3 DNA reads TGTGCCAGCAGTACCCAGGGGTCGGGCACTGAAGCTTTCTTT.

V and J are TRBV5-4 and TRBJ2-7; D may be TRBD2 (6 bases). V was trimmed by 4 bases and J by 10 bases, leaving 18 bases between them. From germline, CDR1 is SGHNT and CDR2 YYREEE (reference sequence). This CDR3 has 13 residues. This CDR3 is CASSPTGGGEQYF. Written as DNA, the CDR3 is TGTGCCAGCAGCCCGACTGGAGGAGGGGAACAGTACTTC.

The rearrangement joins TRBV7-2 to TRBJ2-7; 15 positions match TRBD2. The CDR3 consists of 19 residues. Germline V lookup: CDR1 SGHTA, CDR2 FQGNSA. The trim removed 3 bases at V and 0 bases at J, leaving 9 bases unmatched. CDR3 residues: CASSLGLAGGILRSYEQYF. Written as DNA, the CDR3 is TGTGCCAGCAGCTTGGGACTAGCGGGGGGCATACTCCGCTCCTACGAGCAGTACTTC.

V gene TRBV4-2 combines with J gene TRBJ2-3; 11 bases line up with TRBD2. Losses at the gene ends were 4 bases for V and 10 bases for J; bases not matched to a gene: 13. CDR1 is LGHNA and CDR2 is YNFKEQ in the germline V gene. The CDR3 spans 16 residues. The CDR3 protein is CASSRNPGLAVGSQYF. The CDR3 nucleotides read TGTGCCAGCAGCCGAAATCCGGGACTAGCGGTGGGATCGCAGTATTTT.

This chain uses TRBV7-2 with TRBJ1-5; TRBD1 aligns across 9 bases. The trim removed 5 bases at V and 6 bases at J, leaving 2 bases unmatched. This CDR3 comprises 13 residues. Germline values: CDR1 SGHTA, CDR2 FQGNSA. The CDR3: CASSTTGGQPQHF. The CDR3 region has the DNA TGTGCCAGCAGCACGACAGGGGGTCAGCCCCAGCATTTT.

J is TRBJ1-1 and V is TRBV6-6, with unresolved D. CDR3 length equals 15 residues. Trimming cost V 0 bases and J 6 bases, with 14 bases left between them. Germline CDR1 is MNHNY and CDR2 is SVGAGI (reference sequence). Here the CDR3 reads CASSYSGRAGAEAFF. CDR3 DNA sequence: TGTGCCAGCAGTTACTCCGGGAGAGCAGGAGCTGAAGCTTTCTTT.

In its sample, this clone was seen a few times. The rearrangement uses TRBV6-5 and TRBJ2-6; perhaps D is TRBD1 or TRBD2 (5 bases each). CDR1 and CDR2 (germline): MNHEY, SVGAGI. The CDR3 spans 16 residues. V was cut by 4 bases and J by 0 bases, with 10 bases left in between. In nucleotides, the CDR3 is TGTGCCAGCAGTTGGGGGTACAGCTCTGGGGCCAACGTCCTGACTTTC. Protein: CASSWGYSSGANVLTF.

CDR3 sequence (DNA): TGTGCCAGTAGTGGGACGGGCAATTCACCCCTCCACTTT. Translated, it gives CASSGTGNSPLHF. The chain combines TRBV19 with TRBJ1-6; TRBD1 is a possible D gene (5 bases). Per germline, CDR1 LNHDA and CDR2 SQIVND (reference sequence). The CDR3 consists of 13 residues. Trimming took 5 bases from V and 7 from J, leaving 9 bases between them.

The gene calls are TRBV6-1 and TRBJ2-7; 9 bases line up with TRBD1. This CDR3 contains 15 residues. The V gene's germline CDR1 is MNHNS and CDR2 SASEGT. V lost 5 bases and J lost 6; bases outside the gene matches: 11. CDR3 residues: CASSRGGTGPGEQYF. CDR3 nucleotides: TGTGCCAGCAGTAGGGGGGGGACAGGGCCTGGCGAGCAGTACTTC.

The chain couples TRBV19 to TRBJ1-5; the D is unclear. This CDR3 contains 16 residues. Per the germline V gene, CDR1 is LNHDA and CDR2 is SQIVND (reference sequence). The V end was cut by 2 bases, the J end by 2 bases, with 13 bases between. This chain's CDR3 is CASSIISQPGNQPQHF. CDR3 in DNA: TGTGCCAGTAGTATAATTAGCCAGCCCGGCAATCAGCCCCAGCATTTT.

This clone showed up just once. The chain recombines TRBV5-5 with TRBJ1-4; D remains ambiguous. V shed 1 base and J shed 0 bases, with 13 bases lying between them. CDR3 length: 17 amino acids. From germline, CDR1 is SGHKS and CDR2 YYEKEE (reference sequence). The CDR3: CASSLKIPSPTNEKLFF. The CDR3 DNA reads TGTGCCAGCAGCTTGAAAATCCCCTCCCCAACTAATGAAAAACTGTTTTTT.

This clone was seen just once. This sequence joins TRBV6-6 and TRBJ2-1; possibly TRBD1 for D (6 bases). Germline values: CDR1 MNHNY, CDR2 SVGAGI (reference sequence). The CDR3 has 11 residues. Deletions cut 10 bases from V and 16 bases from J, with 20 bases between. For the CDR3, the DNA is TGTGCCACAGGGGTTGAGGCCTCCCGATTCTTC. Translating it yields CATGVEASRFF.

This clone has a single count. The rearrangement uses TRBV11-2 and TRBJ2-5; D ambiguous. The length of the CDR3 is 15 residues. V dropped 5 bases and J dropped 5 bases, with 18 bases sitting between them. Germline CDR1 SGHAT, CDR2 FQNNGV. CDR3 sequence: CASSAGVSKRETQYF. The CDR3 region has the DNA TGTGCCAGCAGCGCTGGGGTCTCTAAAAGGGAGACCCAGTACTTC.

The chain carries TRBV2 and TRBJ1-3; possibly TRBD1 for D (6 bases). The CDR3 has 14 amino acids. Looked up from germline, CDR1 is SNHLY and CDR2 is FYNNEI. Trimming cost V 6 bases and J 3 bases, with 12 bases left between them. The CDR3 DNA reads as TGTGCCAGCAGACCGGGACACCTTGGAAACACCATATATTTT. Translated: CASRPGHLGNTIYF. Drawing the rest from reference TRBV2 and TRBJ1-3, the complete variable domain is EPEVTQTPSHQVTQMGQEVILRCVPISNHLYFYWYRQILGQKVEFLVSFYNNEISEKSEIFDDQFSVERPDGSNFTLKIRSTKLEDSAMYFCASRPGHLGNTIYFGEGSWLTVV.

This chain joins TRBV5-4 and TRBJ1-1, with TRBD1 matching over 7 bases. Germline-derived CDR1 and CDR2 are SGHNT and YYREEE (reference sequence). The CDR3 has 12 amino acids. V shed 2 bases, J shed 5 bases, and the junction held 0 bases outside the gene matches. The CDR3 sequence: CASSFRGTEAFF. CDR3 in DNA: TGTGCCAGCAGCTTCAGGGGGACTGAAGCTTTCTTT. The full variable domain, rest sourced from reference TRBV5-4 and TRBJ1-1, is ETGVTQSPTHLIKTRGQQVTLRCSSQSGHNTVSWYQQALGQGPQFIFQYYREEENGRGNFPPRFSGLQFPNYSSELNVNALELDDSALYLCASSFRGTEAFFGQGTRLTVV.

This rearrangement joins TRBV4-1 to TRBJ2-1; D is uncertain. CDR1 MGHRA and CDR2 YSYEKL come from the germline V gene. V was cut by 1 base and J by 1 base, with 11 bases left in between. CDR3 length: 16 amino acids. In DNA, the CDR3 is TGCGCCAGCAGCCAAGCTGACACTGGGTCCTACAATGAGCAGTTCTTC. Encoded protein: CASSQADTGSYNEQFF.